A single sample is the source of the 14 T cell receptor beta chains below, sequenced in a study of follicular helper T cells after annual influenza vaccination. Indicated time point: 2015-2016 season, pre-vaccination. The protocol was immunoSEQ multiplex PCR, while the TCRdb copy is restricted to in-frame clones and leaves out a portion. The repertoire has 9,500 to 15,000 clones, nearly 80% of them found once; the top ten carry 3.6%. This material consisted of CXCR5+ CD38- circulating T follicular helper cells from blood, taken on the day of influenza vaccination. Sample subset: circulating Tfh, non-naive CD4+CXCR5+PD-1+ (ICOS+CD38+ or ICOS-CD38-). Source of these receptors: an adult who received the influenza vaccine.

CDR3 nucleotide sequence: TGTGCCAGCAGTGCCCAAGGACAGGATAATTCACCCCTCCACTTT. Its protein product is CASSAQGQDNSPLHF. The V gene is TRBV2, the J gene TRBJ1-6, with 7 bases that match TRBD1. The V gene end was trimmed by 4 bases and the J gene end by 5 bases; junction bases not matched to a gene: 5. In germline, CDR1 is SNHLY, CDR2 FYNNEI. This CDR3 is built from 15 residues.

The rearrangement joins TRBV10-1 to TRBJ1-1, with D unresolved. In germline, CDR1 is WNHNN, CDR2 SYGVQD (reference sequence). There are 13 residues in the CDR3. The ends were cut back, 2 bases at V and 3 bases at J, with 7 bases in the middle. The CDR3 sequence: CASSEESYTEAFF. The CDR3 nucleotides read TGCGCCAGCAGTGAGGAAAGCTACACTGAAGCTTTCTTT.

The rearrangement joins TRBV19 to TRBJ1-6; D is unclear. Germline lookup yields CDR1 LNHDA and CDR2 SQIVND (reference sequence). Trimming shortened V by 7 bases and J by 7 bases, and 11 bases separated the two germline ends. The CDR3 totals 13 residues. The CDR3 is CASTLGRNSPLHF. The DNA for the CDR3 is TGTGCCAGTACCCTAGGGCGGAATTCACCCCTCCACTTT.

The chain has TRBV5-1 and TRBJ2-1; 7 positions agree with TRBD2. V trimming: 4 bases; J trimming: 8 bases; junction bases outside the gene matches: 12. CDR1 and CDR2 (germline): SGHRS, YFSETQ. CDR3 length equals 15 residues. In DNA form, the CDR3 reads TGCGCCAGCAGCCCCCGGGCGGGGGATCCCCATGAGCAGTTCTTC. Translating it yields CASSPRAGDPHEQFF. Supplemented by reference TRBV5-1 and TRBJ2-1, the full variable domain reads KAGVTQTPRYLIKTRGQQVTLSCSPISGHRSVSWYQQTPGQGLQFLFEYFSETQRNKGNFPGRFSGRQFSNSRSEMNVSTLELGDSALYLCASSPRAGDPHEQFFGPGTRLTVL.

The chain carries TRBV5-4 and TRBJ2-5; possible D gene TRBD1, 5 bases. Per germline, CDR1 SGHNT and CDR2 YYREEE (reference sequence). Between the trimmed V and J ends, which lost 3 bases and 5 bases, there was a span of 14 bases. The CDR3 is 14 amino acids. The CDR3 DNA reads TGTGCCAGCAGCTCCAACTATGCAGGGGAGACCCAGTACTTC. Its protein is CASSSNYAGETQYF. The entire variable domain, with the rest obtained from reference TRBV5-4 and TRBJ2-5, is as follows: ETGVTQSPTHLIKTRGQQVTLRCSSQSGHNTVSWYQQALGQGPQFIFQYYREEENGRGNFPPRFSGLQFPNYSSELNVNALELDDSALYLCASSSNYAGETQYFGPGTRLLVL.

This clone was recorded a few times. V is TRBV4-2 and J is TRBJ2-7; D uncertain. Looked up from germline, CDR1 is LGHNA and CDR2 is YNFKEQ. V lost 1 base to trimming and J lost 2 bases, with 15 bases between them. The CDR3 covers 16 residues. CDR3 region: CASSQGLSTPPYEQYF. The CDR3 bases are TGTGCCAGCAGCCAAGGCCTTTCGACACCACCCTACGAGCAGTACTTC.

The V and J genes are TRBV10-2 and TRBJ2-7; D might be TRBD2 (6 bases). Trimming removed 7 bases at V and 2 bases at J, with 12 bases between. The CDR3 covers 13 residues. Germline V gene data show CDR1 as WSHSY and CDR2 as SAAADI. CDR3 in DNA: TGCGCCAGCACCGGAGGGGTAACCTACGAGCAGTACTTC. Protein product: CASTGGVTYEQYF.

This sequence joins TRBV20-1 and TRBJ2-5, with a possible D match to TRBD1 (6 bases). Germline CDR1 is DFQATT and CDR2 is SNEGSKA (reference sequence). The CDR3 length is 11 residues. The V end was cut by 6 bases, the J end by 5 bases, with 10 bases between. CDR3 in amino acids: CSAERGETQYF. The CDR3 DNA reads as TGCAGTGCCGAGAGGGGGGAGACCCAGTACTTC.

The J gene is TRBJ1-5, the V gene TRBV6-1; possible D gene TRBD1, 5 bases. V was shortened by 4 bases and J by 7 bases, with 11 bases between the two germline ends. The CDR3 consists of 13 residues. Germline V gives CDR1 MNHNS, CDR2 SASEGT. The chain's CDR3 is CASSVKEGQPQHF. The CDR3 DNA is TGTGCCAGCAGTGTTAAAGAGGGGCAGCCCCAGCATTTT.

The chain links TRBV14 to TRBJ1-3; D possibly corresponds to TRBD1 (6 bases). The germline CDR1 and CDR2 sequences are SGHDN and FVKESK. CDR3 length: 15 residues. The V end lost 0 bases, the J end lost 1 base, and 7 bases lay between the germline ends. CDR3 protein: CASSQDRGSGNTIYF. The CDR3 nucleotides are TGTGCCAGCAGCCAAGATAGGGGGTCTGGAAACACCATATATTTT.

J is TRBJ1-2 and V is TRBV29-1, with 7 bases lining up with TRBD1. The junction had 8 bases not matched to a gene; V was cut back by 7 bases and J by 0 bases. The V gene's germline CDR1 is SQVTM and CDR2 ANQGSEA. This CDR3 region has 14 residues. CDR3 in amino acids: CSATTGVANYGYTF. CDR3 nucleotides: TGCAGCGCTACTACAGGGGTCGCTAACTATGGCTACACCTTC. Full variable domain (outside the CDR3, taken from reference TRBV29-1 and TRBJ1-2): SAVISQKPSRDICQRGTSLTIQCQVDSQVTMMFWYRQQPGQSLTLIATANQGSEATYESGFVIDKFPISRPNLTFSTLTVSNMSPEDSSIYLCSATTGVANYGYTFGSGTRLTVV.

This chain connects TRBV28 to TRBJ1-2, with a tentative D call TRBD1 (6 bases). Trimming pared 11 bases from V and 8 bases from J, leaving 18 bases between. Germline assignment: CDR1 MDHEN and CDR2 SYDVKM. The CDR3 contains 12 residues. The CDR3 sequence: CAESTGSLGYTF. Written as DNA, the CDR3 is TGTGCCGAATCGACAGGTTCATTGGGCTACACCTTC.

The V call is TRBV7-2, the J call TRBJ2-1, with 9 bases aligning to TRBD2. Looked up from germline, CDR1 is SGHTA and CDR2 is FQGNSA. The CDR3 is made up of 17 amino acids. The V and J ends lost 4 bases and 8 bases, in that order; junction bases with no gene match: 15. CDR3 coding DNA: TGTGCCAGCAGCTCCGACCGTCATAGCGGGGGACGAGATGAGCAGTTCTTC. As protein: CASSSDRHSGGRDEQFF.

The chain joins TRBV2 to TRBJ2-7; possible D gene TRBD1, 6 bases. The germline V and J ends were trimmed by 5 bases and 1 base, with 12 bases remaining between them. In germline, CDR1 is SNHLY, CDR2 FYNNEI. The CDR3 has 14 residues. The CDR3 DNA is TGTGCCAGCAGTCCTGACAGGACATCCTACGAGCAGTACTTC. Translating it yields CASSPDRTSYEQYF.